These 24 T cell receptor beta chains share one sample of origin, sequenced in a study of blood T cells in healthy people across ages (dated by TCRdb to between 2014 and 2016). The library came from 5' RACE. A second PCR of about 6 to 12 cycles was run with a J-beta primer mix and a sample-barcoded 5' primer. Starting from the raw public reads, TCRdb applied fastp trimming at Q25, assembled clones with MiXCR and retained in-frame beta chains. CDR3 protein duplicates are merged, each entry listing the most common genes and DNA. This sample gives some 1.8 million distinct CDR3 sequences in total; roughly two fifths of them show up just once. Roughly 23% of the sample belongs to the ten largest clones. Sequencing was carried out using blood. Receptor source: a human donor in good health.

Comments on this clonotype: Sequence at one end of the junction differs from germline and may be a read error. V and J are TRBV6-1 and TRBJ2-5; 7 bases match TRBD1. This CDR3 has 14 residues. CDR1 and CDR2 (germline): MNHNS, SASEGT. CDR3 sequence reads: CPSTQGQSQETQYF. The CDR3 DNA reads as TGTCCCAGCACCCAGGGACAGTCCCAAGAGACCCAGTACTTC.

V usage is TRBV7-2 and J usage is TRBJ2-2; 8 nucleotides align to TRBD2. Per the germline V gene, CDR1 is SGHTA and CDR2 is FQGNSA. The CDR3 is made up of 17 amino acids. With V trimmed by 5 bases and J by 3 bases, 11 bases remained unmatched. CDR3 nucleotides: TGTGCCAGCAGCCTCCTCGGGGGGGGGCTTTACACCGGGGAGCTGTTTTTT. Its translation: CASSLLGGGLYTGELFF.

This clonotype has a handful of counts. The V and J genes are TRBV20-1 and TRBJ2-1, with no clear D. Germline CDR1 is DFQATT and CDR2 is SNEGSKA (reference sequence). The CDR3 spans 16 residues. V gave up 0 bases and J gave up 0 bases, with 12 bases separating them. This CDR3 reads CSARERLSGSYNEQFF. As DNA, the CDR3 is TGCAGTGCTAGAGAACGCTTATCCGGCTCCTACAATGAGCAGTTCTTC.

Points on this clonotype: One end of the junction varies from germline; a read error may be responsible. The J gene is TRBJ2-6, the V gene TRBV5-1; D call uncertain. The germline V gene has CDR1 SGHRS and CDR2 YFSETQ. The CDR3 extends over 16 amino acids. CDR3 residues: CASSLASLSEANFLTF. CDR3 in DNA: TGCGCCAGCAGCTTGGCGAGTCTCTCTGAGGCCAACTTCCTGACTTTC.

J is TRBJ2-1 and V is TRBV12-3 or TRBV12-4, with TRBD1 identical over 8 bases. The CDR3 totals 13 residues. V was clipped by 3 bases and J by 9 bases; unmatched bases: 4. The CDR3 spells CASSFITGGEQFF. CDR3 in DNA: TGTGCCAGCAGTTTCATCACAGGGGGTGAGCAGTTCTTC.

This clonotype was seen only once. This chain uses TRBV6-1 with TRBJ2-1, with D uncertain. V dropped 7 bases and J dropped 4 bases, with 8 bases sitting between them. Germline loops: CDR1 MNHNS, CDR2 SASEGT. The CDR3 extends over 12 amino acids. The CDR3 nucleotides read TGTGCCAGCAAACGAAGGTACAATGAGCAGTTCTTC. It encodes CASKRRYNEQFF.

The sample holds a few counts of this clonotype. This chain links TRBV12-3 or TRBV12-4 with TRBJ1-6, with 7 bases aligning to TRBD1. The CDR3 runs to 15 residues. Trimming removed 7 bases from V and 0 bases from J; junction bases left unmatched: 3. The CDR3 bases are TGTGCCAGCACCAGGGGGGGCTCCTATAATTCACCCCTCCACTTT. Translating it yields CASTRGGSYNSPLHF.

The chain joins TRBV9 to TRBJ2-1; tentatively, D is TRBD1 (8 bases). CDR3 length: 15 residues. V dropped 0 bases and J dropped 4 bases, with 11 bases sitting between them. Germline loops: CDR1 SGDLS, CDR2 YYNGEE. The CDR3, as DNA: TGTGCCAGCAGCGTAGACAGGGGGGGTTACAATGAGCAGTTCTTC. The encoded protein is CASSVDRGGYNEQFF.

The rearrangement uses TRBV7-9 and TRBJ1-1, with 8 bases identical to TRBD1. This CDR3 region has 14 residues. V gave up 5 bases and J gave up 10 bases; unmatched junction bases: 12. Germline V CDR1 and CDR2: SEHNR, FQNEAQ (reference sequence). CDR3: CASSEGTGPAVAFF. In nucleotides, the CDR3 is TGTGCCAGCAGCGAAGGGACAGGTCCCGCGGTAGCTTTCTTT.

The CDR3 region has the DNA TGTGCCAGCAGTTTCTCTTCCGGGGGGAGGCCCGGGGAGCTGTTTTTT. Translating it yields CASSFSSGGRPGELFF. The V call is TRBV12-3 or TRBV12-4, the J call TRBJ2-2; 7 nucleotides align to TRBD2. The CDR3 has 16 amino acids. The trim removed 3 bases at V and 6 bases at J, leaving 10 bases unmatched.

This clonotype has just a few counts. The rearrangement links TRBV20-1 to TRBJ2-5, with a tentative D call TRBD1 (5 bases). The CDR3 sequence is 15 residues long. The V end was cut by 0 bases, the J end by 5 bases, with 16 bases between. Germline lookup yields CDR1 DFQATT and CDR2 SNEGSKA (reference sequence). CDR3 protein: CSARDYRRDWETQYF. Here the CDR3 DNA reads TGCAGTGCTAGAGATTATCGCAGGGATTGGGAGACCCAGTACTTC.

The chain joins TRBV10-3 to TRBJ2-7, with D tentatively TRBD2 (6 bases). CDR3 length: 13 amino acids. CDR1 ENHRY and CDR2 SYGVKD come from the germline V gene. V dropped 4 bases and J dropped 6 bases, with 13 bases sitting between them. The CDR3 loop is CAISGPAEGEQYF. As DNA, the CDR3 is TGTGCCATCAGTGGCCCAGCGGAGGGCGAGCAGTACTTC.

The chain is built from TRBV6-1 and TRBJ1-5, with a tentative D call TRBD1 (5 bases). CDR3 size: 15 residues. With 6 bases removed from V and 1 base from J, the gap between germline ends came to 13 bases. Germline-derived CDR1 and CDR2 are MNHNS and SASEGT. The CDR3 nucleotides read TGTGCCAGCAGCAATGGGGGAAGGAGCAATCAGCCCCAGCATTTT. It is translated as CASSNGGRSNQPQHF.

This clonotype was seen a handful of times. The chain combines TRBV6-2 or TRBV6-3 with TRBJ2-1, with D uncertain. Per the germline V gene, CDR1 is MNHEY and CDR2 is SVGEGT. There are 13 residues in the CDR3. The ends were cut back, 2 bases at V and 4 bases at J, with 6 bases in the middle. CDR3 bases: TGTGCCAGCAGTTACGGTATTTACAATGAGCAGTTCTTC. Its translation: CASSYGIYNEQFF.

This clonotype appeared once. This sequence joins TRBV12-3 or TRBV12-4 and TRBJ1-2, with a tentative D call TRBD1 (5 bases). The CDR3 extends over 15 amino acids. The V gene lost 3 bases and the J gene lost 2 bases, with 13 bases spanning the gap. The CDR3, as DNA: TGTGCCAGCAGTTTCGGTCGTCGGGACAACTATGGCTACACCTTC. It is translated as CASSFGRRDNYGYTF.

This chain uses TRBV5-1 with TRBJ1-1, with D maybe TRBD1 (5 bases). V was pared by 1 base and J by 0 bases, with 16 bases between. Germline CDR1 and CDR2: SGHRS and YFSETQ. There are 17 residues in the CDR3. The CDR3 sequence is CASSLYRDGIMNTEAFF. Here the CDR3 DNA reads TGCGCCAGCAGCTTGTATAGGGACGGCATCATGAACACTGAAGCTTTCTTT.

The V and J genes are TRBV12-3 or TRBV12-4 and TRBJ1-1, with D hard to call. There are 14 residues in the CDR3. The V end lost 2 bases, the J end lost 3 bases, and 10 bases lay between the germline ends. The CDR3 sequence: CASSLMRKDTEAFF. DNA for the CDR3: TGTGCCAGCAGTTTAATGCGGAAGGACACTGAAGCTTTCTTT.

This chain connects TRBV2 to TRBJ2-1; D possibly corresponds to TRBD1 (5 bases). CDR1 and CDR2 from the germline V gene are SNHLY and FYNNEI. The V end was cut by 4 bases, the J end by 6 bases, with 16 bases between. The CDR3 has 15 amino acids. The CDR3, as DNA: TGTGCCAGCAGTGGGTACTGGGGCCCGGGCAATGAGCAGTTCTTC. This codes for CASSGYWGPGNEQFF.

This clonotype showed up just a few times. This chain joins TRBV13 and TRBJ2-7, with TRBD1 as a possible D gene (6 bases). There are 15 residues in the CDR3. Germline assignment: CDR1 PRHDT and CDR2 FYEKMQ (reference sequence). V shed 5 bases and J shed 0 bases, with 14 bases lying between them. CDR3 region: CASSISGTNSYEQYF. Here the CDR3 DNA reads TGTGCCAGCAGCATCTCCGGGACAAACTCCTACGAGCAGTACTTC.

The chain carries TRBV4-3 and TRBJ2-4, with D perhaps being TRBD1 or TRBD2 (5 bases each). The germline gives CDR1 LGHNA, CDR2 YSLEER. Trimming cost V 2 bases and J 13 bases, with 15 bases left between them. This CDR3 comprises 13 residues. The CDR3 protein is CASSQTTRGEQYF. CDR3 DNA sequence: TGCGCCAGCAGCCAAACCACAAGAGGGGAGCAGTACTTC.

This clonotype occurred a few times. The chain joins TRBV5-1 to TRBJ2-7, with D perhaps given as TRBD1 or TRBD2 (6 bases each). CDR1 and CDR2 (germline): SGHRS, YFSETQ. The CDR3 totals 13 residues. Trimming took off 4 bases at V and 2 bases at J, with 10 bases between the two ends. The chain's CDR3 is CASSAGGAYEQYF. The CDR3 DNA follows: TGCGCCAGCAGCGCCGGGGGCGCCTACGAGCAGTACTTC.

In its sample, this clonotype was seen a few times. This chain connects TRBV11-1 to TRBJ2-3; no firm D call. The CDR3 is 13 residues long. Trimming removed 2 bases at V and 5 bases at J, with 8 bases between. Germline CDR1 and CDR2: SGHAT and FQDESV (reference sequence). In DNA, the CDR3 is TGTGCCAGCAGCTTAAGATTGCAAGATACGCAGTATTTT. It codes for CASSLRLQDTQYF.

This chain joins TRBV7-3 and TRBJ2-3; TRBD2 might be the D (6 bases). The germline V gene has CDR1 SGHTA and CDR2 FQGTGA. V was trimmed by 3 bases and J by 2 bases, leaving 15 bases between them. The CDR3 has 16 residues. CDR3 DNA sequence: TGTGCCAGCAGCTTGTACGGCGGGGCCTTCACAGATACGCAGTATTTT. This sequence encodes CASSLYGGAFTDTQYF.

With regard to this clonotype: Possible read error: a much larger clone is one base away. The rearrangement joins TRBV4-1 to TRBJ2-5; tentatively, D is TRBD1 or TRBD2 (5 bases each). CDR1 is MGHRA and CDR2 is YSYEKL in the germline V gene. V dropped 1 base and J dropped 7 bases, with 19 bases sitting between them. CDR3 length equals 16 residues. The CDR3 is CASSQGGRLRSWTQYF. Here the CDR3 DNA reads TGCGCCAGCAGCCAAGGGGGGAGACTAAGGTCTTGGACCCAGTACTTC.